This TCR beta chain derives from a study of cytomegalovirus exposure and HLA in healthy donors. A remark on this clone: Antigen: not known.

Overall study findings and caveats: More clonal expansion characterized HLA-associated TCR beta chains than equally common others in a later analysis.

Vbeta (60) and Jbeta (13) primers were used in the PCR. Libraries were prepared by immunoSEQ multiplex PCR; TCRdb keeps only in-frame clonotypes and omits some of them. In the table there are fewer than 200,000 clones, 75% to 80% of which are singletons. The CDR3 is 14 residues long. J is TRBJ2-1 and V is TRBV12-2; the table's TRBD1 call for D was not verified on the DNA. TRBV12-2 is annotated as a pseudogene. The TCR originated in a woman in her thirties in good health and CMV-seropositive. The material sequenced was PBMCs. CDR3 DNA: TGTGCAAGTCGCTCTCGACAGGGCATCGATGAGCAGTTCTTC. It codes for CASRSRQGIDEQFF.